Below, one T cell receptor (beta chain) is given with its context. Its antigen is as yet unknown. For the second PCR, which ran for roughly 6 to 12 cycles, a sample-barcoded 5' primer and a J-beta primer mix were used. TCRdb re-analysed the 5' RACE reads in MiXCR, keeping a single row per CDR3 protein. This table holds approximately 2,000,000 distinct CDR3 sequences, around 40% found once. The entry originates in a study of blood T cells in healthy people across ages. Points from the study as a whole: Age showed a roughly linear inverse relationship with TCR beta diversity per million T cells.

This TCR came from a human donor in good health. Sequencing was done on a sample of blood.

Here the CDR3 reads CASGTHWNTEAFF. The CDR3 DNA follows: TGTGCCAGCGGTACCCACTGGAACACTGAAGCTTTCTTT. V usage is TRBV27 and J usage is TRBJ1-1; D remains unclear. CDR1 is MNHEY and CDR2 is SMNVEV in the germline V gene (reference sequence). The CDR3 has 13 amino acids. With 8 bases removed from V and 1 base from J, the gap between germline ends came to 11 bases.